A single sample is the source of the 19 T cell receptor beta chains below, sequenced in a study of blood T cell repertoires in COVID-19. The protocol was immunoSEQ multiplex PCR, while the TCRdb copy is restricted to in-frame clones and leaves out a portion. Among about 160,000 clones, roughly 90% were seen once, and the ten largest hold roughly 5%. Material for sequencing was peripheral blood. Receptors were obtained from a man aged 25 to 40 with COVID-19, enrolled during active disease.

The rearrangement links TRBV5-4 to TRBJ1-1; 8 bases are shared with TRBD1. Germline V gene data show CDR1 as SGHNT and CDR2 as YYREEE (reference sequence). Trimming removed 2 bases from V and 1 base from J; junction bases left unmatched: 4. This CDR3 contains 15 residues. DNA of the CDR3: TGTGCCAGCAGCTTCACCGGGACAGGGAACACTGAAGCTTTCTTT. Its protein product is CASSFTGTGNTEAFF.

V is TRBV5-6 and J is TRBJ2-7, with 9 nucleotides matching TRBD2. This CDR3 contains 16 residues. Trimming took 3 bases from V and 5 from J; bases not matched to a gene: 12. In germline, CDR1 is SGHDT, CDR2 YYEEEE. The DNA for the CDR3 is TGTGCCAGCAGCTCATTCCTAGCGGGGACCTTCCACGAGCAGTACTTC. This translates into CASSSFLAGTFHEQYF.

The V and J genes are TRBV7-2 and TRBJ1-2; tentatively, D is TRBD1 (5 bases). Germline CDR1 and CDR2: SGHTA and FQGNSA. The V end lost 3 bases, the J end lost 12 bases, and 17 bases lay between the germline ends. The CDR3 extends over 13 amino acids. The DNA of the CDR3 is TGTGCCAGCAGCTTCTTGGGGGGGGAAGTAGACACCTTC. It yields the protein CASSFLGGEVDTF. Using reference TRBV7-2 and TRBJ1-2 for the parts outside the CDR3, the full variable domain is GAGVSQSPSNKVTEKGKDVELRCDPISGHTALYWYRQSLGQGLEFLIYFQGNSAPDKSGLPSDRFSAERTGGSVSTLTIQRTQQEDSAVYLCASSFLGGEVDTFGSGTRLTVV.

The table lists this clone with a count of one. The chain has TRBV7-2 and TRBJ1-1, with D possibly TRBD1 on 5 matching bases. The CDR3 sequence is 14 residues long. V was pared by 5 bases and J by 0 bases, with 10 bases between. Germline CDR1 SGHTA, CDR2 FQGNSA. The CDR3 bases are TGTGCCAGCAGCCCTTCGACAGTGAACACTGAAGCTTTCTTT. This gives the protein CASSPSTVNTEAFF. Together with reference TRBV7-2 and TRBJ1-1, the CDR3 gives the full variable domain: GAGVSQSPSNKVTEKGKDVELRCDPISGHTALYWYRQSLGQGLEFLIYFQGNSAPDKSGLPSDRFSAERTGGSVSTLTIQRTQQEDSAVYLCASSPSTVNTEAFFGQGTRLTVV.

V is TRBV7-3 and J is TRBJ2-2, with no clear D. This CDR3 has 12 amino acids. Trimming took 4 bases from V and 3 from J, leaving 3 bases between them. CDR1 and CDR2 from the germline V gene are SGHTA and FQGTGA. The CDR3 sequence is CASSSYTGELFF. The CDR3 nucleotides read TGTGCCAGCAGCTCCTACACCGGGGAGCTGTTTTTT.

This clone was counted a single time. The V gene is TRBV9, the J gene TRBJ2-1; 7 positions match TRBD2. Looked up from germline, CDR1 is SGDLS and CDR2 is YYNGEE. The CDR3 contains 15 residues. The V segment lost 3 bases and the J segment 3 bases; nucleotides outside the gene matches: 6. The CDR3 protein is CASSASSGFYNEQFF. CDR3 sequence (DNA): TGTGCCAGCAGCGCCTCTAGCGGTTTCTACAATGAGCAGTTCTTC. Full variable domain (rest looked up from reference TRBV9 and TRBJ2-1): DSGVTQTPKHLITATGQRVTLRCSPRSGDLSVYWYQQSLDQGLQFLIQYYNGEERAKGNILERFSAQQFPDLHSELNLSSLELGDSALYFCASSASSGFYNEQFFGPGTRLTVL.

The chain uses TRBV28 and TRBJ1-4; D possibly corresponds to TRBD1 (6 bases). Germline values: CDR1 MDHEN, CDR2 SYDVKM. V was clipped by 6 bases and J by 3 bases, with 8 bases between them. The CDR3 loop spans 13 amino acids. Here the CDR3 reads CASRGHPNEKLFF. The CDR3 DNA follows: TGTGCCAGCAGGGGACACCCTAATGAAAAACTGTTTTTT. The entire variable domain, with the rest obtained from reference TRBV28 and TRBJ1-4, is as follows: DVKVTQSSRYLVKRTGEKVFLECVQDMDHENMFWYRQDPGLGLRLIYFSYDVKMKEKGDIPEGYSVSREKKERFSLILESASTNQTSMYLCASRGHPNEKLFFGSGTQLSVL.

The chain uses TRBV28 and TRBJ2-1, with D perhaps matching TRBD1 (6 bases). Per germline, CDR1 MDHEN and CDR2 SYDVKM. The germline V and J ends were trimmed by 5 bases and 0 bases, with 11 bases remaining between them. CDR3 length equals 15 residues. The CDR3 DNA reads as TGTGCCAGCAGTGGGACACTGAGCTCCTACAATGAGCAGTTCTTC. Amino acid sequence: CASSGTLSSYNEQFF.

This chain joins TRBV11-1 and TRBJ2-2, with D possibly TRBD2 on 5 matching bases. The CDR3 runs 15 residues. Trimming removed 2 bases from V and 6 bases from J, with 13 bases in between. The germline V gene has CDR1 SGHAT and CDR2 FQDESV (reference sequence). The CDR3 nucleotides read TGTGCCAGCAGCTTATCTAAGAGGGCTCCCGGGGAGCTGTTTTTT. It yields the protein CASSLSKRAPGELFF.

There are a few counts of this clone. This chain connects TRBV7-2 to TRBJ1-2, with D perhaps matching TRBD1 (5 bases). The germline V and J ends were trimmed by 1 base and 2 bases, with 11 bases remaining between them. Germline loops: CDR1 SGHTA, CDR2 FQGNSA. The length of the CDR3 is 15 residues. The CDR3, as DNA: TGTGCCAGCAGCTTAGATTTAGGGGCAAACTATGGCTACACCTTC. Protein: CASSLDLGANYGYTF.

This chain's CDR3 is CASSTSGVPYNEQFF. In nucleotides, the CDR3 is TGTGCCAGCAGCACTAGCGGGGTACCTTACAATGAGCAGTTCTTC. The chain links TRBV7-3 to TRBJ2-1, with 10 bases lining up with TRBD2. Germline CDR1 and CDR2: SGHTA and FQGTGA. V was clipped by 5 bases and J by 4 bases; unmatched bases: 5. This CDR3 is 15 amino acids long.

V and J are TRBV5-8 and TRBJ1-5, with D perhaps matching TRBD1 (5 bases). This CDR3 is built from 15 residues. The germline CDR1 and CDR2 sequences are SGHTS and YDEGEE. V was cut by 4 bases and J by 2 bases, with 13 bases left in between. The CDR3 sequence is CASSHQGGGNQPQHF. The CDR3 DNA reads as TGTGCCAGCAGCCACCAGGGTGGAGGCAATCAGCCCCAGCATTTT. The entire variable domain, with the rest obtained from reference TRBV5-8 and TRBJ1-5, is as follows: EAGVTQSPTHLIKTRGQQATLRCSPISGHTSVYWYQQALGLGLQFLLWYDEGEERNRGNFPPRFSGRQFPNYSSELNVNALELEDSALYLCASSHQGGGNQPQHFGDGTRLSIL.

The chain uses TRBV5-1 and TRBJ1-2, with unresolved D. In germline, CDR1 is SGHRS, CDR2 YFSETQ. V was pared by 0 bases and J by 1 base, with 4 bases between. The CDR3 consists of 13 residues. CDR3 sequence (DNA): TGCGCCAGCAGCTTGGGCAGTAACTATGGCTACACCTTC. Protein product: CASSLGSNYGYTF.

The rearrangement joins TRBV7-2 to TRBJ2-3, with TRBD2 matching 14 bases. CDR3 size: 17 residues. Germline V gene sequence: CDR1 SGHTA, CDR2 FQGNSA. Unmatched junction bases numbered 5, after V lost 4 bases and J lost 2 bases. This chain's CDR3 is CASSSRTSGGNTDTQYF. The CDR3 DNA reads TGTGCCAGCAGCTCCAGGACTAGCGGGGGGAACACAGATACGCAGTATTTT.

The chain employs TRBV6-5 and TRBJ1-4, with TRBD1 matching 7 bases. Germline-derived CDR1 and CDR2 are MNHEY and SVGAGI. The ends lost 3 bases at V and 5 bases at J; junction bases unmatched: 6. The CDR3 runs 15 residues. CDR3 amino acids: CASSYRDSANEKLFF. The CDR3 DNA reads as TGTGCCAGCAGTTATAGGGACAGCGCGAATGAAAAACTGTTTTTT.

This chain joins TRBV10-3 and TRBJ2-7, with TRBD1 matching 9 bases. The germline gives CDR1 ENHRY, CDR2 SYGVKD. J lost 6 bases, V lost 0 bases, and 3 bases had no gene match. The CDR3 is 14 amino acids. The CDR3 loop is CAISESRQGGEQYF. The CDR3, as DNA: TGTGCCATCAGTGAGTCGAGACAGGGGGGCGAGCAGTACTTC.

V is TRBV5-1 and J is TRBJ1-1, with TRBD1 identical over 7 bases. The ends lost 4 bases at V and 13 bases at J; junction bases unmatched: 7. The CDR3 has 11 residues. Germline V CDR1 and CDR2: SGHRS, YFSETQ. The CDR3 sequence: CASSLDRTLFF. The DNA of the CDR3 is TGCGCCAGCAGCCTGGACAGGACCCTTTTCTTT.

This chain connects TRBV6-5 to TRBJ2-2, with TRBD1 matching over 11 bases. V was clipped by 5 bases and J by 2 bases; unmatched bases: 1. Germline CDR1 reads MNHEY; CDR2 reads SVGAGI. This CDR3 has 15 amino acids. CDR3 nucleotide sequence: TGTGCCAGCAGTAGGACAGGGGGCAACACCGGGGAGCTGTTTTTT. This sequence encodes CASSRTGGNTGELFF.

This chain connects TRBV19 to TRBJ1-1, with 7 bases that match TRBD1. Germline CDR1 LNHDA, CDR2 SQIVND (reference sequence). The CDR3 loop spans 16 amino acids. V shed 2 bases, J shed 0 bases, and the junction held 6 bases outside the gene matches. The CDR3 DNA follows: TGTGCCAGTAGTATAACAGGGGCTGGGTTGAACACTGAAGCTTTCTTT. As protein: CASSITGAGLNTEAFF.